These 17 T cell receptor beta chains originate from one sample sequenced in a study of T cells expressing NK-cell markers. TCRdb processed the 5' RACE reads again and assigns one entry to each CDR3 protein, with no DNA. The repertoire table contains some 500,000 distinct CDR3 sequences. The sequenced material came from blood T cells: a sorted CD56 or NKG2C T cell subset, CD4+ or CD8+ T cells, or bulk PBMC T cells (not recorded which). These receptors all come from a woman aged 50 to 60 in good health.

This chain connects TRBV5-5 to TRBJ1-5; the D call from TCRdb, TRBD1, cannot be confirmed without DNA. The germline CDR1 and CDR2 sequences are SGHKS and YYEKEE (reference sequence). This CDR3 is built from 17 residues. Here the CDR3 reads CASSPKGQKYSNQPQHF.

This CDR3 reads CATSGTGMGGFSNQPQHF. The rearrangement links TRBV24-1 to TRBJ1-5; TCRdb lists TRBD1, though no DNA is available to test this call. Germline CDR1 is KGHDR and CDR2 is SFDVKD. This CDR3 contains 18 residues.

J is TRBJ2-5 and V is TRBV2; lacking DNA, the TRBD1 call made by TCRdb goes unchecked. The CDR3 spans 16 residues. Germline lookup yields CDR1 SNHLY and CDR2 FYNNEI. CDR3 loop: CASSEALIRGRETQYF.

This sequence joins TRBV3-1 and TRBJ2-7; TCRdb lists TRBD1, though no DNA is available to test this call. The CDR3 is 16 residues long. The V gene's germline CDR1 is LGHDT and CDR2 YNNKEL (reference sequence). The CDR3 loop is CASSQDQGHLSYEQYF.

J is TRBJ2-1 and V is TRBV20-1. The CDR3 is 16 residues long. Germline loops: CDR1 DFQATT, CDR2 SNEGSKA (reference sequence). CDR3 protein: CSAADRTGGPYNEQFF.

The chain couples TRBV4-2 to TRBJ2-2; with no DNA, the TCRdb D assignment of TRBD1 cannot be verified. There are 14 residues in the CDR3. The germline V gene encodes CDR1 LGHNA and CDR2 YNFKEQ. The CDR3 is CASSPNRGGGELFF.

The chain carries TRBV20-1 and TRBJ2-7; lacking DNA, the TRBD2 call made by TCRdb goes unchecked. CDR3 size: 14 residues. Per the germline V gene, CDR1 is DFQATT and CDR2 is SNEGSKA (reference sequence). CDR3: CSARELAVSYEQYF.

V is TRBV11-2 and J is TRBJ2-1; TCRdb picks TRBD1, but there is no DNA to check that call. The CDR3 totals 14 residues. The germline V gene encodes CDR1 SGHAT and CDR2 FQNNGV. The CDR3 loop is CASSLVDSIGEQFF.

The chain links TRBV5-1 to TRBJ1-4. Germline CDR1 is SGHRS and CDR2 is YFSETQ. The CDR3 contains 14 residues. The chain's CDR3 is CASSLGHESEKLFF.

CDR3 loop: CASSPSRNSPLHF. This chain links TRBV12-3 or TRBV12-4 with TRBJ1-6. The CDR3 is 13 residues long.

The chain has TRBV11-3 and TRBJ2-1; TCRdb calls TRBD2, which cannot be checked without DNA. The germline V gene has CDR1 SGHNT and CDR2 YENEEA. This CDR3 spans 13 amino acids. The CDR3 spells CASNALGAHEQFF.

The chain combines TRBV12-3 or TRBV12-4 with TRBJ2-1. The CDR3 is made up of 13 amino acids. CDR3 amino acids: CASRREHLYEQFF.

This rearrangement joins TRBV18 to TRBJ2-1; TCRdb proposes TRBD1, but this gene call is untestable without DNA. The CDR3 covers 15 residues. CDR1 is KGHSH and CDR2 is LQKENI in the germline V gene. CDR3 sequence: CASSPKQGVYNEQFF.

This chain connects TRBV29-1 to TRBJ2-1; TCRdb's D gene call, TRBD2, goes unchecked for lack of DNA. The CDR3 extends over 14 amino acids. The germline gives CDR1 SQVTM, CDR2 ANQGSEA. The CDR3 protein is CSAPTLLAYNEQFF.

The J gene is TRBJ1-1, the V gene TRBV5-4; TCRdb indicates TRBD1, and absent DNA this call remains unverified. CDR3 length equals 13 residues. Germline CDR1 SGHNT, CDR2 YYREEE (reference sequence). CDR3 sequence reads: CASSFWQGFEAFF. The whole variable domain, filled in from reference TRBV5-4 and TRBJ1-1, reads ETGVTQSPTHLIKTRGQQVTLRCSSQSGHNTVSWYQQALGQGPQFIFQYYREEENGRGNFPPRFSGLQFPNYSSELNVNALELDDSALYLCASSFWQGFEAFFGQGTRLTVV.

The chain employs TRBV19 and TRBJ2-3; the D call of TRBD2 rests on TCRdb alone, since no DNA is present to check it. The CDR3 covers 15 residues. Per the germline V gene, CDR1 is LNHDA and CDR2 is SQIVND (reference sequence). This CDR3 reads CASSIGLAVTDTQYF.

J is TRBJ2-1 and V is TRBV15. Germline loops: CDR1 LNHNV, CDR2 YYDKDF (reference sequence). The CDR3 covers 16 residues. The CDR3 here is CATSRDPRDKANEQFF.